The 10 T cell receptor beta chains below were found in one sample sequenced in a study of blood T cell repertoires in COVID-19. Using immunoSEQ multiplex PCR, the repertoire was profiled, and TCRdb retains in-frame clones only, with some absent. The sample gives about 70,000 clones, 86% of which show up once; 1.4% to 1.5% is in the top ten. The sequencing input was peripheral blood. These receptors were obtained from a woman between 55 and 75 years old with acute or convalescent COVID-19.

This clone was detected only a few times. V and J are TRBV7-2 and TRBJ1-2, with 8 positions matching TRBD1. Germline-derived CDR1 and CDR2 are SGHTA and FQGNSA. Trimming cost V 5 bases and J 5 bases; bases outside gene matches: 7. The CDR3 sequence is 14 residues long. Here the CDR3 reads CASSPDRGGYGYTF. CDR3 nucleotides: TGTGCCAGCAGCCCTGACAGGGGAGGGTATGGCTACACCTTC.

This clone was seen just once. V gene TRBV9 combines with J gene TRBJ1-1, with TRBD1 identical over 8 bases. The germline V gene encodes CDR1 SGDLS and CDR2 YYNGEE. This CDR3 contains 16 residues. After removal of 4 bases from V and 3 bases from J, the junction contained 11 bases not matched to a gene. CDR3 sequence: CASSTYQGARDTEAFF. In DNA form, the CDR3 reads TGTGCCAGCAGCACCTATCAGGGGGCTCGGGACACTGAAGCTTTCTTT.

The gene calls are TRBV19 and TRBJ2-4; TRBD1 matches 8 bases. V lost 8 bases and J lost 4; bases outside the gene matches: 4. The length of the CDR3 is 13 residues. Germline CDR1 is LNHDA and CDR2 is SQIVND (reference sequence). CDR3 sequence reads: CASAGQGKNIQYF. The CDR3 nucleotides are TGTGCCAGTGCTGGACAGGGAAAAAACATTCAGTACTTC.

J is TRBJ1-2 and V is TRBV28; TRBD1 matches 10 bases. V was pared by 6 bases and J by 14 bases, with 15 bases of the junction left unmatched. Germline V gene sequence: CDR1 MDHEN, CDR2 SYDVKM. There are 14 residues in the CDR3. CDR3 residues: CASSSPTGQGTSTF. DNA for the CDR3: TGTGCCAGCAGCTCGCCCACGGGACAGGGGACTAGTACCTTC.

This clone was seen a single time. This sequence joins TRBV7-8 and TRBJ1-5; TRBD1 agrees at 10 bases. This CDR3 contains 16 residues. Germline V lookup: CDR1 SGHVS, CDR2 FQNEAQ. V trimming: 3 bases; J trimming: 6 bases; junction bases outside the gene matches: 8. CDR3 protein: CASSFKPGQGSQPQHF. The CDR3 bases are TGTGCCAGCAGCTTCAAACCGGGACAGGGGTCTCAGCCCCAGCATTTT. Variable domain in full (rest from reference TRBV7-8 and TRBJ1-5): GAGVSQSPRYKVAKRGQDVALRCDPISGHVSLFWYQQALGQGPEFLTYFQNEAQLDKSGLPSDRFFAERPEGSVSTLKIQRTQQEDSAVYLCASSFKPGQGSQPQHFGDGTRLSIL.

This clone was detected only once. The chain recombines TRBV29-1 with TRBJ1-1; 11 bases are shared with TRBD1. The ends lost 7 bases at V and 5 bases at J; junction bases unmatched: 9. The CDR3 sequence is 14 residues long. CDR1 and CDR2 from the germline V gene are SQVTM and ANQGSEA. Written as DNA, the CDR3 is TGCAGCGGTCGGACAGGGGGCGCACAGACTGAAGCTTTCTTT. Protein: CSGRTGGAQTEAFF.

The rearrangement uses TRBV19 and TRBJ1-1, with 8 bases that match TRBD1. The CDR3 runs 14 residues. V shed 5 bases and J 4 bases; nucleotides not matched to a gene: 6. CDR1 and CDR2 from the germline V gene are LNHDA and SQIVND (reference sequence). The CDR3 protein is CASSGTGALTEAFF. The CDR3, as DNA: TGTGCCAGTAGTGGGACAGGCGCCCTCACTGAAGCTTTCTTT.

The gene calls are TRBV3-1 (or the pseudogene TRBV3-2) and TRBJ1-2; D unclear. This CDR3 region has 15 residues. Germline values: CDR1 LGHDT, CDR2 YNNKEL (reference sequence). The V and J ends lost 0 bases and 6 bases respectively, with 14 bases between them. CDR3 DNA sequence: TGTGCCAGCAGCCAAGAAGGAGGTGGATGGAATGGCTACACCTTC. Translated, it gives CASSQEGGGWNGYTF.

This clone was picked up a small number of times. The V and J genes are TRBV28 and TRBJ1-2; 9 bases are a match to TRBD1. Germline trimming cut 5 bases from V and 6 bases from J; bases unmatched to any gene: 10. CDR1 and CDR2 (germline): MDHEN, SYDVKM. This CDR3 contains 15 residues. The CDR3, as DNA: TGTGCCAGCAGTCTTTTGGTAGGACAGGGGAATGGCTACACCTTC. Its translation: CASSLLVGQGNGYTF.

V is TRBV19 and J is TRBJ2-5; D uncertain. V shed 4 bases and J shed 1 base, with 10 bases lying between them. In germline, CDR1 is LNHDA, CDR2 SQIVND (reference sequence). CDR3 length: 14 residues. CDR3 region: CASSTRVLQETQYF. The DNA for the CDR3 is TGTGCCAGTAGTACCCGAGTGCTCCAAGAGACCCAGTACTTC.